Each of the 5 T cell receptor beta chains below was sequenced from the same sample in a study of T cells in Graves' hyperthyroidism and ophthalmopathy. Amplified regions were TCR beta CDR3 sequences from RNA transcripts. The HTBI primer set served for first-round RT-PCR of the TCR CDR3. A single record per CDR3 protein comes from TCRdb applying MiXCR to the multiplex PCR reads. The profile shows around 300,000 distinct CDR3 sequences, less than 30% of them singletons. The source material was blood. The receptors come from a man aged 40-55 years with Graves' hyperthyroidism that later progressed to Graves' ophthalmopathy.

In its sample, this clonotype was seen many times. The chain recombines TRBV19 with TRBJ2-7, with D unclear. Germline V gives CDR1 LNHDA, CDR2 SQIVND (reference sequence). Trimming pared 4 bases from V and 0 bases from J, leaving 10 bases between. The CDR3 is 14 amino acids. CDR3 nucleotides: TGTGCCAGTAGTACAGGACCCTCCTCCTACGAGCAGTACTTC. Translation: CASSTGPSSYEQYF.

This clonotype was seen ten or more times. The rearrangement joins TRBV20-1 to TRBJ2-2; D is unclear. Germline CDR1 DFQATT, CDR2 SNEGSKA (reference sequence). V dropped 3 bases and J dropped 4 bases, with 12 bases sitting between them. The CDR3 runs 14 residues. The CDR3, as DNA: TGCAGTGCTAGGGTTGCTCTGGGCACCGGGGAGCTGTTTTTT. Translated: CSARVALGTGELFF.

This clonotype was counted many times. The J gene is TRBJ1-1, the V gene TRBV24-1; D is undetermined. V was shortened by 7 bases and J by 7 bases, with 15 bases between the two germline ends. The CDR3 is 13 amino acids. Germline V gene lookup returns CDR1 KGHDR and CDR2 SFDVKD. In DNA form, the CDR3 reads TGTGCCACCAGAGGTCTGGGAAGCCGTGAAGCTTTCTTT. Encoded protein: CATRGLGSREAFF.

The genes are TRBV27 and TRBJ1-4, with D possibly being TRBD1 (5 bases). Germline V gene lookup returns CDR1 MNHEY and CDR2 SMNVEV (reference sequence). The CDR3 totals 13 residues. Between the trimmed V and J ends, which lost 6 bases and 10 bases, there was a span of 15 bases. For the CDR3, the DNA is TGTGCCAGCAGGCGTGGGGGGGTGGGAAAACTGTTTTTT. As protein: CASRRGGVGKLFF. Complete variable domain (other parts from reference TRBV27 and TRBJ1-4): EAQVTQNPRYLITVTGKKLTVTCSQNMNHEYMSWYRQDPGLGLRQIYYSMNVEVTDKGDVPEGYKVSRKEKRNFPLILESPSPNQTSLYFCASRRGGVGKLFFGSGTQLSVL.

This clonotype was counted many times. The chain uses TRBV30 and TRBJ1-5; D perhaps matches TRBD1 (5 bases). Per germline, CDR1 GTSNPN and CDR2 SVGIG (reference sequence). The CDR3 extends over 16 amino acids. Trimming stripped 2 bases from V and 5 bases from J, with 19 bases between. The CDR3 nucleotides are TGTGCCTGGAGTTTTAGGGGTTCGTATGATTATCAGCCCCAGCATTTT. Encoded protein: CAWSFRGSYDYQPQHF.